The 9 T cell receptor beta chains below were found in one sample sequenced in a study of siplizumab effects on memory and regulatory T cells. Clones were read by immunoSEQ multiplex PCR, and TCRdb kept only the in-frame ones, dropping some. The top ten hold about 0.15% of the sample, which has about 100,000 clones, about 91% seen once. Material for sequencing was CD4+ T cells sorted from blood. These receptor sequences come from a human donor in good health.

This clone was picked up many times. This sequence joins TRBV7-3 and TRBJ1-5, with a possible D match to TRBD1 (5 bases). The CDR3 is 15 amino acids. The V gene's germline CDR1 is SGHTA and CDR2 FQGTGA. V lost 5 bases and J 2 bases, leaving 13 bases between the germline ends. CDR3 DNA sequence: TGTGCCAGCAGCCCGATGGGGCAGGGCAATCAGCCCCAGCATTTT. It yields the protein CASSPMGQGNQPQHF.

The genes are TRBV10-3 and TRBJ1-1, with 10 nucleotides matching TRBD1. Looked up from germline, CDR1 is ENHRY and CDR2 is SYGVKD. The CDR3 spans 16 residues. With V trimmed by 2 bases and J by 1 base, 4 bases remained unmatched. The CDR3 is CAISETTGGANTEAFF. The CDR3 coding sequence is TGTGCCATCAGTGAGACGACAGGGGGCGCGAACACTGAAGCTTTCTTT.

The V gene is TRBV5-1, the J gene TRBJ1-1, with TRBD1 identical over 9 bases. This CDR3 region has 14 residues. Germline loops: CDR1 SGHRS, CDR2 YFSETQ. V lost 7 bases, J lost 5 bases, and 9 bases stayed unmatched. The CDR3 DNA is TGCGCCAGCGGGACAGGGATCGATTTGACTGAAGCTTTCTTT. Translated: CASGTGIDLTEAFF. Full variable domain (outside the CDR3, taken from reference TRBV5-1 and TRBJ1-1): KAGVTQTPRYLIKTRGQQVTLSCSPISGHRSVSWYQQTPGQGLQFLFEYFSETQRNKGNFPGRFSGRQFSNSRSEMNVSTLELGDSALYLCASGTGIDLTEAFFGQGTRLTVV.

The chain uses TRBV6-1 and TRBJ2-5; D gene uncertain. Trimming cost V 6 bases and J 0 bases, with 2 bases left between them. Germline lookup yields CDR1 MNHNS and CDR2 SASEGT. The CDR3 runs to 11 residues. This CDR3 is CASRYQETQYF. The CDR3 DNA reads as TGTGCCAGCAGGTACCAAGAGACCCAGTACTTC.

The chain has TRBV6-6 and TRBJ2-5, with D possibly being TRBD1 (5 bases). The V end was cut by 5 bases, the J end by 5 bases, with 15 bases between. The CDR3 is 14 amino acids. Germline CDR1 reads MNHNY; CDR2 reads SVGAGI (reference sequence). CDR3: CASSLPGSGETQYF. The CDR3 coding sequence is TGTGCCAGCAGTCTTCCAGGGTCCGGGGAGACCCAGTACTTC.

This chain joins TRBV6-5 and TRBJ1-3; D is perhaps TRBD1 (5 bases). Per germline, CDR1 MNHEY and CDR2 SVGAGI. The CDR3 covers 15 residues. Trimming took 6 bases from V and 0 from J, leaving 12 bases between them. The CDR3 loop is CASSLGGGSGNTIYF. The CDR3 DNA reads as TGTGCCAGCAGCTTGGGTGGGGGCTCTGGAAACACCATATATTTT.

This clone was detected a few times. This chain connects TRBV19 to TRBJ1-5; possibly TRBD1 for D (6 bases). V was pared by 6 bases and J by 3 bases, with 12 bases between. Germline CDR1 and CDR2: LNHDA and SQIVND (reference sequence). The length of the CDR3 is 14 residues. CDR3 region: CASRNTGYNQPQHF. CDR3 in DNA: TGTGCCAGTAGGAATACAGGGTACAATCAGCCCCAGCATTTT.

This chain uses TRBV2 with TRBJ2-2; 13 positions match TRBD2. Per the germline V gene, CDR1 is SNHLY and CDR2 is FYNNEI. The CDR3 extends over 17 amino acids. Unmatched junction bases numbered 10, after V lost 6 bases and J lost 6 bases. CDR3 DNA: TGTGCCAGCAGGCAGGGACTAGCGGGGAACAAGGCCGGGGAGCTGTTTTTT. The encoded protein is CASRQGLAGNKAGELFF.

This clone appeared once. The chain uses TRBV9 and TRBJ2-5; TRBD2 matches 10 bases. This CDR3 is 18 amino acids long. CDR1 and CDR2 from the germline V gene are SGDLS and YYNGEE. The trim removed 0 bases at V and 5 bases at J, leaving 13 bases unmatched. The CDR3 DNA sequence: TGTGCCAGCAGCGTAGGGGAACTAGCGGGGACCTGGGGGGAGACCCAGTACTTC. Translating it yields CASSVGELAGTWGETQYF.